Each of the 30 T cell receptor beta chains below was sequenced from the same sample in a study of cytomegalovirus exposure and HLA in healthy donors. Researchers ran the PCR with 60 Vbeta and 13 Jbeta primers. Profiled with immunoSEQ multiplex PCR; TCRdb holds only in-frame clones, not every one. This table has 110,000 to 150,000 clones, 84% appearing once. The sample comprised PBMCs. These receptors were taken from a boy aged 2 to 10 in good health and CMV-seronegative.

The chain combines TRBV25-1 with TRBJ2-5; tentatively, D is TRBD2 (5 bases). Germline V CDR1 and CDR2: MGHDK, SYGVNS. V lost 3 bases and J lost 7, with 6 bases in between. The CDR3 runs to 11 residues. The CDR3 spells CASSDRGTQYF. As DNA, the CDR3 is TGTGCCAGCAGTGATCGGGGGACCCAGTACTTC.

This rearrangement joins TRBV4-3 to TRBJ1-2; TRBD1 matches at 7 bases. There are 14 residues in the CDR3. From germline, CDR1 is LGHNA and CDR2 YSLEER. Losses at the gene ends were 0 bases for V and 7 bases for J; bases not matched to a gene: 5. CDR3 residues: CASSQDRDSCGYTF. In DNA, the CDR3 is TGCGCCAGCAGCCAAGACCGGGACAGCTGTGGCTACACCTTC.

This clone has only one observation. The rearrangement links TRBV27 to TRBJ2-7; 11 positions agree with TRBD1. There are 15 residues in the CDR3. From germline, CDR1 is MNHEY and CDR2 SMNVEV (reference sequence). Trimming took 2 bases from V and 6 from J; bases not matched to a gene: 6. For the CDR3, the DNA is TGTGCCAGCAGTTTAGGGACAGGGGGGAGGACCGAGCAGTACTTC. It encodes CASSLGTGGRTEQYF.

This clone appeared a few times. The chain employs TRBV7-9 and TRBJ1-2, with D possibly matching TRBD1 (6 bases). The CDR3 length is 15 residues. Germline V gene lookup returns CDR1 SEHNR and CDR2 FQNEAQ (reference sequence). V was cut by 2 bases and J by 7 bases, with 17 bases left in between. The CDR3 loop is CASSLSPQGGAGYTF. As DNA, the CDR3 is TGTGCCAGCAGCTTATCCCCGCAAGGGGGGGCTGGCTACACCTTC.

The gene calls are TRBV7-9 and TRBJ1-2, with 9 bases matching TRBD1. The germline V gene encodes CDR1 SEHNR and CDR2 FQNEAQ (reference sequence). The CDR3 covers 15 residues. Trimming at V came to 5 bases and at J to 5 bases, leaving 9 bases not matched to a gene. CDR3 region: CASSPPGQGHYGYTF. The CDR3 nucleotides read TGTGCCAGCAGCCCCCCGGGACAGGGTCATTATGGCTACACCTTC.

This clone was seen a single time. The CDR3 here is CASSWLVLGHHADTQYF. In DNA form, the CDR3 reads TGTGCCAGCAGCTGGCTAGTGTTGGGACATCACGCAGATACGCAGTATTTT. This rearrangement joins TRBV7-9 to TRBJ2-3, with D perhaps TRBD1 (6 bases). Germline V gene data show CDR1 as SEHNR and CDR2 as FQNEAQ (reference sequence). This CDR3 has 17 amino acids. The V gene lost 4 bases and the J gene lost 4 bases, with 21 bases spanning the gap. The whole variable domain, filled in from reference TRBV7-9 and TRBJ2-3, reads DTGVSQNPRHKITKRGQNVTFRCDPISEHNRLYWYRQTLGQGPEFLTYFQNEAQLEKSRLLSDRFSAERPKGSFSTLEIQRTEQGDSAMYLCASSWLVLGHHADTQYFGPGTRLTVL.

The genes are TRBV28 and TRBJ1-2, with 9 positions matching TRBD1. J lost 5 bases, V lost 5 bases, and 9 bases had no gene match. The CDR3 has 15 amino acids. The germline gives CDR1 MDHEN, CDR2 SYDVKM. The CDR3, as DNA: TGTGCCAGCAGTCGCCGATCGACAGGGGGATATGGCTACACCTTC. It encodes CASSRRSTGGYGYTF.

The chain carries TRBV9 and TRBJ2-2; 9 nucleotides agree with TRBD1. The CDR3 is 18 amino acids. Germline-derived CDR1 and CDR2 are SGDLS and YYNGEE. The trim removed 3 bases at V and 6 bases at J, leaving 15 bases unmatched. The CDR3 DNA reads TGTGCCAGCAGCGCACAACTTGGGGACAGGGTAGTCTCCGGGGAGCTGTTTTTT. This translates into CASSAQLGDRVVSGELFF.

The chain joins TRBV4-3 to TRBJ1-2; D ambiguous. Per germline, CDR1 LGHNA and CDR2 YSLEER. The CDR3 runs to 14 residues. The V gene lost 0 bases and the J gene lost 8 bases, with 13 bases spanning the gap. The CDR3 nucleotides are TGCGCCAGCAGCCAAGACGCGCCGGGATGGGGCTACACCTTC. Translated, it gives CASSQDAPGWGYTF.

This rearrangement joins TRBV10-1 to TRBJ2-5, with D perhaps matching TRBD2 (5 bases). V was pared by 2 bases and J by 5 bases, with 18 bases between. The germline CDR1 and CDR2 sequences are WNHNN and SYGVQD (reference sequence). This CDR3 comprises 16 residues. CDR3 nucleotides: TGCGCCAGCAGTGAGGCTACGGGAACCTTTCTGGAGACCCAGTACTTC. Protein product: CASSEATGTFLETQYF.

This clone appeared once. This chain connects TRBV15 to TRBJ2-1, with D maybe TRBD2 (6 bases). The CDR3 totals 17 residues. V was pared by 8 bases and J by 1 base, with 21 bases between. The germline V gene encodes CDR1 LNHNV and CDR2 YYDKDF (reference sequence). The DNA of the CDR3 is TGTGCCACCTGGGCGGGGTATGGTTCTAGGTCCTACAATGAGCAGTTCTTC. This sequence encodes CATWAGYGSRSYNEQFF.

J is TRBJ1-1 and V is TRBV18; a possible D gene is TRBD1 (5 bases). The CDR3 has 20 amino acids. V was clipped by 2 bases and J by 3 bases, with 28 bases between them. In germline, CDR1 is KGHSH, CDR2 LQKENI. CDR3 in amino acids: CASSPNPLIGASGSDTEAFF. DNA for the CDR3: TGTGCCAGCTCACCAAATCCCCTAATAGGGGCCTCAGGTTCGGACACTGAAGCTTTCTTT.

A single count supports this clone. The chain joins TRBV7-8 to TRBJ2-5; 7 nucleotides align to TRBD2. The CDR3 is 17 residues long. Germline trimming cut 6 bases from V and 5 bases from J; bases unmatched to any gene: 18. Germline values: CDR1 SGHVS, CDR2 FQNEAQ. CDR3 residues: CASSLGRRPGGTETQYF. The DNA of the CDR3 is TGTGCCAGCAGTTTGGGCCGACGGCCGGGAGGCACGGAGACCCAGTACTTC.

The chain carries TRBV5-1 and TRBJ2-7; 8 bases match TRBD2. The ends lost 3 bases at V and 5 bases at J; junction bases unmatched: 4. CDR1 and CDR2 from the germline V gene are SGHRS and YFSETQ. This CDR3 has 13 residues. The CDR3 loop reads CASSWVSGDEQYF. For the CDR3, the DNA is TGCGCCAGCAGCTGGGTTAGCGGGGACGAGCAGTACTTC.

The gene calls are TRBV7-9 and TRBJ1-4; 8 bases line up with TRBD1. After removal of 4 bases from V and 8 bases from J, the junction contained 12 bases not matched to a gene. Germline lookup yields CDR1 SEHNR and CDR2 FQNEAQ (reference sequence). This CDR3 is 16 amino acids long. For the CDR3, the DNA is TGTGCCAGCAGCTCGGGACAGGCCTTGATGGCGGAAAAACTGTTTTTT. Translated: CASSSGQALMAEKLFF. Supplemented by reference TRBV7-9 and TRBJ1-4, the full variable domain reads DTGVSQNPRHKITKRGQNVTFRCDPISEHNRLYWYRQTLGQGPEFLTYFQNEAQLEKSRLLSDRFSAERPKGSFSTLEIQRTEQGDSAMYLCASSSGQALMAEKLFFGSGTQLSVL.

This chain links TRBV4-2 with TRBJ1-5, with unresolved D. The CDR3 is 14 residues long. Germline CDR1 and CDR2: LGHNA and YNFKEQ. Trimming cost V 1 base and J 4 bases, with 8 bases left between them. The DNA of the CDR3 is TGTGCCAGCAGCCAAGGAGGGTCTAATCAGCCCCAGCATTTT. Its translation: CASSQGGSNQPQHF.

The CDR3 here is CASSADPEGALAKNIQYF. CDR3 nucleotides: TGTGCCAGCAGCGCCGATCCCGAAGGGGCGCTGGCCAAAAACATTCAGTACTTC. V and J are TRBV9 and TRBJ2-4; the D gene is possibly TRBD1 (5 bases). The CDR3 runs to 18 residues. Trimming removed 3 bases from V and 1 base from J, with 20 bases in between. The germline V gene encodes CDR1 SGDLS and CDR2 YYNGEE.

The CDR3 is CASRVGRGIAQYF. The CDR3 region has the DNA TGTGCCAGCAGAGTCGGGAGGGGAATCGCGCAGTATTTT. This chain uses TRBV5-4 with TRBJ2-3; 8 bases fit TRBD2. V shed 5 bases and J 10 bases; nucleotides not matched to a gene: 9. The CDR3 runs to 13 residues. The V gene's germline CDR1 is SGHNT and CDR2 YYREEE (reference sequence).

The genes are TRBV6-6 and TRBJ2-7; 8 bases agree with TRBD2. V shed 4 bases, J shed 3 bases, and the junction held 5 bases outside the gene matches. Germline V gene sequence: CDR1 MNHNY, CDR2 SVGAGI (reference sequence). The CDR3 sequence is 14 residues long. CDR3 protein: CASSSRGADYEQYF. In DNA form, the CDR3 reads TGTGCCAGCAGTTCGCGGGGGGCCGACTACGAGCAGTACTTC.

The J gene is TRBJ2-1, the V gene TRBV4-3; possibly TRBD1 for D (6 bases). CDR1 is LGHNA and CDR2 is YSLEER in the germline V gene. The length of the CDR3 is 15 residues. With 3 bases removed from V and 2 bases from J, the gap between germline ends came to 11 bases. The CDR3 is CASSHLRTAYNEQFF. In DNA form, the CDR3 reads TGCGCCAGCAGCCACCTAAGGACAGCCTACAATGAGCAGTTCTTC.

The genes are TRBV20-1 and TRBJ1-1, with 7 nucleotides matching TRBD1. The J segment lost 11 bases and the V segment lost 5 bases, leaving 8 bases of the junction unmatched. The germline V gene has CDR1 DFQATT and CDR2 SNEGSKA (reference sequence). The CDR3 is 11 residues long. The DNA for the CDR3 is TGCAGTGCTCACGCGGCCAGGGGGGCTTTCTTT. Amino acid sequence: CSAHAARGAFF.

This clone showed up just once. The junction departs from germline at one end; a sequencing error may be responsible. The J gene is TRBJ2-1, the V gene TRBV27; D perhaps matches TRBD1 (6 bases). The CDR3 consists of 16 residues. Germline CDR1 and CDR2: MNHEY and SMNVEV (reference sequence). CDR3 residues: CASSYPGPGAANAQFF. CDR3 in DNA: TGTGCCAGCAGTTACCCGGGCCCAGGGGCCGCCAATGCGCAGTTCTTC.

The chain links TRBV9 to TRBJ1-3; possibly TRBD1 for D (6 bases). The germline V gene encodes CDR1 SGDLS and CDR2 YYNGEE. Between the trimmed V and J ends, which lost 3 bases and 4 bases, there was a span of 11 bases. The CDR3 has 14 residues. CDR3 nucleotide sequence: TGTGCCAGCAGCGAGGGGGGGGCCGGAAACACCATATATTTT. The encoded protein is CASSEGGAGNTIYF.

This clone was seen once. The rearrangement joins TRBV28 to TRBJ2-7, with TRBD2 as a possible D gene (6 bases). CDR3 length equals 17 residues. V was clipped by 5 bases and J by 0 bases, with 20 bases between them. CDR1 is MDHEN, CDR2 SYDVKM, per germline. This chain's CDR3 is CASSRSLWRDHSYEQYF. The CDR3 DNA sequence: TGTGCCAGCAGTAGGAGTCTTTGGCGGGACCACTCCTACGAGCAGTACTTC.

The rearrangement joins TRBV30 to TRBJ2-7, with D tentatively TRBD2 (6 bases). Trimming left V 3 bases short and J 0 bases short, with 12 bases between. The CDR3 runs to 14 residues. Germline V CDR1 and CDR2: GTSNPN, SVGIG (reference sequence). The CDR3 nucleotides are TGTGCCTGGAGGCCCCGGGACTCCTCCTACGAGCAGTACTTC. Protein product: CAWRPRDSSYEQYF.

This clone was observed a single time. The chain links TRBV1 to TRBJ2-7; TRBD1, the D gene given by the table, was not confirmed from the DNA. TRBV1 is a pseudogene locus. The length of the CDR3 is 13 residues. The CDR3 reads CTSSHHPRQDKYF. For the CDR3, the DNA is TGCACCAGCAGCCACCACCCTCGACAGGACAAGTACTTC.

This clone has more than one count but fewer than ten. This chain links TRBV7-2 with TRBJ2-3, with 14 bases matching TRBD2. CDR3 size: 17 residues. Germline assignment: CDR1 SGHTA and CDR2 FQGNSA. The V gene end was trimmed by 4 bases and the J gene end by 7 bases; junction bases not matched to a gene: 10. The CDR3 sequence: CASSSTSGRGLSNTQYF. In DNA form, the CDR3 reads TGTGCCAGCAGCTCGACTAGCGGGAGGGGACTTTCGAATACGCAGTATTTT. Drawing the rest from reference TRBV7-2 and TRBJ2-3, the complete variable domain is GAGVSQSPSNKVTEKGKDVELRCDPISGHTALYWYRQSLGQGLEFLIYFQGNSAPDKSGLPSDRFSAERTGGSVSTLTIQRTQQEDSAVYLCASSSTSGRGLSNTQYFGPGTRLTVL.

The chain uses TRBV9 and TRBJ1-1; D gene uncertain. Germline values: CDR1 SGDLS, CDR2 YYNGEE. This CDR3 is built from 13 residues. Trimming stripped 4 bases from V and 5 bases from J, with 12 bases between. CDR3 loop: CASSFSWTTEAFF. CDR3 coding DNA: TGTGCCAGCAGCTTTTCCTGGACTACTGAAGCTTTCTTT.

This sequence joins TRBV25-1 and TRBJ2-1, with a weak D call TRBD1 (6 bases). V was clipped by 4 bases and J by 0 bases, with 16 bases between them. CDR1 is MGHDK, CDR2 SYGVNS, per germline. The CDR3 sequence is 17 residues long. CDR3 in DNA: TGTGCCAGCAGTGCCAGGGGCCAAATCAGCTCCTACAATGAGCAGTTCTTC. This encodes CASSARGQISSYNEQFF.

This rearrangement joins TRBV18 to TRBJ1-1; D gene ambiguous. The V and J ends lost 3 bases and 11 bases respectively, with 16 bases between them. There are 13 residues in the CDR3. Germline V gives CDR1 KGHSH, CDR2 LQKENI. The chain's CDR3 is CASSPPSLGGAFF. The CDR3 bases are TGTGCCAGCTCACCGCCGAGTTTAGGCGGTGCTTTCTTT.